Below are 21 T cell receptor beta chains sequenced from a single sample in a study of T cells in Graves' hyperthyroidism and ophthalmopathy (dated by TCRdb to between 2018 and 2021). Receptor libraries were prepared by multiplex PCR. Sequencing was carried out with an Illumina HiSeq 2000. The TCR beta CDR3 regions were amplified from RNA transcripts. The TCR CDR3 was subjected to a first round of RT-PCR using the HTBI primer set and the Qiagen OneStep RT-PCR kit. TCRdb itself trimmed the public reads at Q25 with fastp, ran MiXCR and retained productive beta chains. CDR3 protein sequences are deduplicated, and each keeps its most common genes and DNA. The sample table lists about 840,000 distinct CDR3 sequences, roughly 40% of them with a count of one. The top ten clonotypes cover 7.5% to 9.5% of the sample. Sample: blood. The receptors stem from a man aged 18 to 29 with Graves' hyperthyroidism.

In its sample, this clonotype was seen once. One base away lies a much larger clone, so this may be a sequencing read error. The chain is built from TRBV7-9 and TRBJ2-6, with TRBD2 matching 7 bases. The CDR3 loop spans 18 amino acids. Germline-derived CDR1 and CDR2 are SEHNR and FQNEAQ (reference sequence). V trimming: 0 bases; J trimming: 1 base; junction bases outside the gene matches: 6. The CDR3 region is CASSLAKAGLSGANVLTF. The CDR3 DNA sequence: TGTGCCAGCAGCTTAGCTAAAGCGGGGTTATCTGGGGCCAACGTCCTGACTTTC.

The chain employs TRBV7-3 and TRBJ2-2; possibly TRBD2 for D (5 bases). The germline V gene encodes CDR1 SGHTA and CDR2 FQGTGA. Trimming shortened V by 1 base and J by 2 bases, and 14 bases separated the two germline ends. This CDR3 has 17 amino acids. The CDR3 nucleotides read TGTGCCAGCAGCTTAAGGGCCTCGGGAATTAACACCGGGGAGCTGTTTTTT. As protein: CASSLRASGINTGELFF.

As concerns this clonotype: A single base separates this from a much larger clone, so it may be a read error. No conserved phenylalanine or tryptophan is present at the end of the CDR3, so a read error is the likely explanation. The chain recombines TRBV7-2 with TRBJ1-1; the D is unclear. With 1 base removed from V and 2 bases from J, the gap between germline ends came to 5 bases. CDR1 SGHTA and CDR2 FQGNSA come from the germline V gene. The CDR3 is 13 amino acids. The CDR3 DNA reads TGTGCCAGCAGCTTAGACGACAACACTGAAGCTTTCCTT. It encodes CASSLDDNTEAFL.

The chain has TRBV5-5 and TRBJ1-2; no definite D call. V lost 4 bases and J lost 4, with 11 bases in between. Germline V lookup: CDR1 SGHKS, CDR2 YYEKEE (reference sequence). The CDR3 length is 13 residues. The CDR3 region is CASSRNMLYGYTF. The CDR3 DNA is TGTGCCAGCAGCCGGAACATGCTCTATGGCTACACCTTC.

In regard to this clonotype: The germline gene is not matched at one end of the junction; a read error may be the cause. The V and J genes are TRBV7-9 and TRBJ1-1; 10 bases fit TRBD1. Germline CDR1 and CDR2: SEHNR and FQNEAQ (reference sequence). This CDR3 is built from 15 residues. CDR3 amino acids: CASSVRDRGNTEAFF. The CDR3, as DNA: TGCGCCAGCAGCGTCCGGGACAGGGGAAACACTGAAGCTTTCTTT.

The CDR3 protein is CASSYSPTGWTEAFF. The DNA for the CDR3 is TGTGCCAGCAGTTACTCACCGACAGGGTGGACTGAAGCTTTCTTT. J is TRBJ1-1 and V is TRBV6-6; 7 bases are a match to TRBD1. The length of the CDR3 is 15 residues. The germline CDR1 and CDR2 sequences are MNHNY and SVGAGI (reference sequence). The ends lost 0 bases at V and 5 bases at J; junction bases unmatched: 6.

V gene TRBV6-6 combines with J gene TRBJ1-5; TRBD1 might be the D (5 bases). CDR3 size: 14 residues. V was cut by 6 bases and J by 1 base, with 10 bases left in between. In germline, CDR1 is MNHNY, CDR2 SVGAGI (reference sequence). The CDR3, as DNA: TGTGCCAGCAGATCCCGGGACAGCAATCAGCCCCAGCATTTT. The encoded protein is CASRSRDSNQPQHF.

CDR3 amino acids: CASSMTAAGGYTF. The CDR3 coding sequence is TGTGCCAGCTCCATGACAGCGGCGGGTGGCTACACCTTC. The chain couples TRBV2 to TRBJ1-2; tentative D call: TRBD1 (5 bases). This CDR3 region has 13 residues. The germline gives CDR1 SNHLY, CDR2 FYNNEI. The V and J ends lost 8 bases and 7 bases respectively, with 17 bases between them. Full variable domain (rest looked up from reference TRBV2 and TRBJ1-2): EPEVTQTPSHQVTQMGQEVILRCVPISNHLYFYWYRQILGQKVEFLVSFYNNEISEKSEIFDDQFSVERPDGSNFTLKIRSTKLEDSAMYFCASSMTAAGGYTFGSGTRLTVV.

This clonotype was seen many times. The chain employs TRBV20-1 and TRBJ2-7; D is perhaps TRBD1 (7 bases). This CDR3 spans 14 amino acids. V was cut by 3 bases and J by 3 bases, with 15 bases left in between. Germline V gene sequence: CDR1 DFQATT, CDR2 SNEGSKA (reference sequence). The CDR3 DNA reads TGCAGTGCTAGTACTCTCAGGGGGGACTACGAGCAGTACTTC. This sequence encodes CSASTLRGDYEQYF.

This clonotype was detected a few times. The V and J genes are TRBV30 and TRBJ2-5, with 9 nucleotides matching TRBD2. Per the germline V gene, CDR1 is GTSNPN and CDR2 is SVGIG (reference sequence). This CDR3 comprises 13 residues. The ends lost 1 base at V and 5 bases at J; junction bases unmatched: 2. The DNA of the CDR3 is TGTGCCTGGAGTGCGGCGGGAGGGGAGACCCAGTACTTC. This gives the protein CAWSAAGGETQYF.

CDR3 amino acids: CASSPTSGSTYEQYF. The CDR3 bases are TGTGCCAGCAGCCCGACTAGCGGGAGTACCTACGAGCAGTACTTC. The chain has TRBV7-2 and TRBJ2-7; 12 nucleotides line up with TRBD2. V lost 5 bases to trimming and J lost 2 bases; unmatched junction nucleotides: 4. This CDR3 has 15 amino acids. Germline values: CDR1 SGHTA, CDR2 FQGNSA.

This clonotype was counted a single time. The rearrangement links TRBV5-6 to TRBJ2-7; D not resolved. This CDR3 has 14 residues. V lost 2 bases to trimming and J lost 2 bases, with 11 bases between them. The germline V gene has CDR1 SGHDT and CDR2 YYEEEE. Written as DNA, the CDR3 is TGTGCCAGCAGCTTTGGGCGGCCGACCTACGAGCAGTACTTC. The encoded protein is CASSFGRPTYEQYF.

This clonotype came up many times. This chain links TRBV15 with TRBJ1-2, with D perhaps TRBD1 (5 bases). The CDR3 extends over 16 amino acids. Trimming took 0 bases from V and 6 from J, leaving 17 bases between them. Germline CDR1 and CDR2: LNHNV and YYDKDF (reference sequence). The CDR3 DNA reads TGTGCCACCAGCAGAGATCCCCCGACAGAGACTCATGGCTACACCTTC. This encodes CATSRDPPTETHGYTF.

The chain carries TRBV7-6 and TRBJ2-7; D is possibly TRBD1 (5 bases). The closer fit of TRBJ2-1 to the DNA end suggests the J call may be wrong. This CDR3 comprises 14 residues. Looked up from germline, CDR1 is SGHVS and CDR2 is FNYEAQ. This CDR3 is CASSPQGTYNEQFF. Here the CDR3 DNA reads TGTGCCAGCAGCCCCCAGGGCACCTACAATGAGCAGTTCTTC.

The chain carries TRBV2 and TRBJ2-7; D call uncertain. The germline V gene has CDR1 SNHLY and CDR2 FYNNEI. The V gene lost 2 bases and the J gene lost 0 bases, with 14 bases spanning the gap. This CDR3 spans 16 amino acids. CDR3 sequence: CASSERAGGNSYEQYF. In DNA form, the CDR3 reads TGTGCCAGCAGTGAACGGGCCGGTGGGAACTCCTACGAGCAGTACTTC.

A remark on this clonotype: Relative to the germline gene, one junction end is altered; a read error may explain this. This chain uses TRBV4-3 with TRBJ2-7; D is unresolved. The CDR3 covers 14 residues. CDR1 is LGHNA and CDR2 is YSLEER in the germline V gene. The CDR3 protein is CASSQGPFEDEQHF. The CDR3 DNA reads as TGCGCCAGCAGCCAAGGGCCATTCGAGGACGAGCAGCACTTC.

Concerning this clonotype itself: A much larger clonotype is one base distant, so this may be a read error. Likely a read error: the CDR3 ends without its conserved phenylalanine or tryptophan. This chain links TRBV7-9 with TRBJ1-2, with D hard to call. The ends were cut back, 5 bases at V and 5 bases at J, with 9 bases in the middle. CDR3 size: 12 residues. Germline V gene sequence: CDR1 SEHNR, CDR2 FQNEAQ (reference sequence). CDR3 sequence reads: CASSLELYGYTL. DNA of the CDR3: TGTGCCAGCAGCCTTGAACTTTATGGCTACACCCTC.

V gene TRBV29-1 combines with J gene TRBJ1-1; maybe TRBD1 (5 bases). The germline V and J ends were trimmed by 5 bases and 3 bases, with 10 bases remaining between them. The CDR3 spans 12 residues. Germline V gene sequence: CDR1 SQVTM, CDR2 ANQGSEA. CDR3 amino acids: CSVRGGDTEAFF. The CDR3 DNA reads TGCAGCGTTAGGGGTGGGGACACTGAAGCTTTCTTT. The full variable domain, its missing parts supplied by reference TRBV29-1 and TRBJ1-1, is SAVISQKPSRDICQRGTSLTIQCQVDSQVTMMFWYRQQPGQSLTLIATANQGSEATYESGFVIDKFPISRPNLTFSTLTVSNMSPEDSSIYLCSVRGGDTEAFFGQGTRLTVV.

There are a few counts of this clonotype. This chain connects TRBV29-1 to TRBJ1-2, with a possible D match to TRBD1 (5 bases). V was trimmed by 6 bases and J by 3 bases, leaving 11 bases between them. This CDR3 comprises 12 residues. Germline V lookup: CDR1 SQVTM, CDR2 ANQGSEA. This CDR3 is CSVRGEDYGYTF. CDR3 coding DNA: TGCAGCGTGAGAGGGGAGGACTATGGCTACACCTTC.

This clonotype was counted a few times. This chain links TRBV7-6 with TRBJ1-4; 8 nucleotides agree with TRBD1. With 4 bases clipped from V and 1 base from J, the junction kept 5 bases outside the gene matches. Germline loops: CDR1 SGHVS, CDR2 FNYEAQ. The CDR3 sequence is 16 residues long. Here the CDR3 reads CASSYVQGGTNEKLFF. The CDR3 DNA reads as TGTGCCAGCAGCTACGTACAGGGGGGAACTAATGAAAAACTGTTTTTT.

This clonotype has only a few counts. This chain connects TRBV6-6 to TRBJ2-5; no definite D call. V was trimmed by 5 bases and J by 5 bases, leaving 12 bases between them. The CDR3 length is 13 residues. Germline V gives CDR1 MNHNY, CDR2 SVGAGI (reference sequence). CDR3 sequence reads: CASSRTVGETQYF. Here the CDR3 DNA reads TGTGCCAGCAGTCGGACGGTGGGCGAGACCCAGTACTTC.